These 3 T cell receptor beta chains came from one sample sequenced in a study of cytomegalovirus exposure and HLA in healthy donors. Libraries were prepared by immunoSEQ multiplex PCR; TCRdb keeps only in-frame clonotypes and omits some of them. Of 130,000 to 150,000 clones in the sample, 85% to 90% were seen once. Sample: PBMCs. The receptors shown here come from a woman in her twenties or thirties in good health and CMV-seropositive.

The chain recombines TRBV9 with TRBJ2-1; 8 bases agree with TRBD1. This CDR3 is 16 amino acids long. The germline gives CDR1 SGDLS, CDR2 YYNGEE. V lost 0 bases to trimming and J lost 9 bases; unmatched junction nucleotides: 11. The CDR3 sequence: CASSVDGQGYFGEQFF. Written as DNA, the CDR3 is TGTGCCAGCAGCGTAGATGGACAGGGCTACTTTGGTGAGCAGTTCTTC. Using reference TRBV9 and TRBJ2-1 for the parts outside the CDR3, the full variable domain is DSGVTQTPKHLITATGQRVTLRCSPRSGDLSVYWYQQSLDQGLQFLIQYYNGEERAKGNILERFSAQQFPDLHSELNLSSLELGDSALYFCASSVDGQGYFGEQFFGPGTRLTVL.

The V call is TRBV5-6, the J call TRBJ2-3; no clear D gene. This CDR3 spans 13 amino acids. The V gene's germline CDR1 is SGHDT and CDR2 YYEEEE. Trimming stripped 4 bases from V and 8 bases from J, with 14 bases between. As DNA, the CDR3 is TGTGCCAGCAGCCCCTTGGCGGCCCGTACGCAGTATTTT. This gives the protein CASSPLAARTQYF.

The gene calls are TRBV2 and TRBJ2-5, with TRBD1 as a possible D gene (6 bases). The CDR3 is 15 residues long. Per germline, CDR1 SNHLY and CDR2 FYNNEI. Trimming shortened V by 6 bases and J by 3 bases, and 17 bases separated the two germline ends. In nucleotides, the CDR3 is TGTGCCAGCAGCCCTTTGATTGAGGGGGAAGAGACCCAGTACTTC. Encoded protein: CASSPLIEGEETQYF. Full variable domain (rest looked up from reference TRBV2 and TRBJ2-5): EPEVTQTPSHQVTQMGQEVILRCVPISNHLYFYWYRQILGQKVEFLVSFYNNEISEKSEIFDDQFSVERPDGSNFTLKIRSTKLEDSAMYFCASSPLIEGEETQYFGPGTRLLVL.